Listed below are T cell receptor beta chains from one sample, sequenced in a study of shared clonotypes between healthy human individuals. Data came from immunoSEQ multiplex PCR; TCRdb stores just in-frame clones and leaves some out. The data contain some 1.5 million clones, roughly 96% of them singletons. Sequencing used naive CD4+ T cells sorted from blood. The receptors here all came from a man aged 25 to 40 in good health. Each CDR3 is given with its conserved first and last residue. A D gene is named only where the DNA matches it firmly. The listing skips clone size in some rows; elsewhere it reads once, few, many or a size class.

v_call	j_call	clone_size	d_call	cdr3_nt	cdr3_aa
TRBV6-1	TRBJ2-1	once	.	TGTGCCAGCAGTGAACGGAATAATGAGCAGTTCTTC	CASSERNNEQFF
TRBV6-5	TRBJ2-1	.	.	TGTGCCAGCAGTTCCTCTCTGGGTGAGCAGTTCTTC	CASSSSLGEQFF
TRBV4-1	TRBJ2-7	once	.	TGCGCCAGCAGCCTTCCGCGGGGGCCCCCCTACGAGCAGTACTTC	CASSLPRGPPYEQYF
TRBV12-5	TRBJ2-1	once	TRBD2	TGTGCTAGTGGTACTAGCGGGAGGGATCACAATGAGCAGTTCTTC	CASGTSGRDHNEQFF
TRBV19	TRBJ1-5	.	.	TGTGCCAGTACTCCGGGACGAAGCGGTCAGCCCCAGCATTTT	CASTPGRSGQPQHF
TRBV18	TRBJ2-3	.	.	TGTGCCAGCTCACCCCTCACAGAAACAGATACGCAGTATTTT	CASSPLTETDTQYF
TRBV18	TRBJ1-4	.	TRBD1	TGTGCCAGCTCGCGGGGACAGGGAACTAATGAAAAACTGTTTTTT	CASSRGQGTNEKLFF
TRBV7-6	TRBJ2-2	.	.	TGTGCCAGCAGCTTAGCACGGCTTACAGCCCACACCGGGGAGCTGTTTTTT	CASSLARLTAHTGELFF
TRBV5-1	TRBJ2-7	.	TRBD1	TGCGCCAGCAGCTTGCCTAGGACAGGGGGAGGACGAGAGCAGTACTTC	CASSLPRTGGGREQYF
TRBV5-8	TRBJ2-7	.	TRBD2	TGTGCCAGCAGCCTTTTATGGACTAGCGGACAAACCTACGAGCAGTACTTC	CASSLLWTSGQTYEQYF
TRBV18	TRBJ2-2	.	.	TGTGCCAGCTCACGGGACCGGAACACCGGGGAGCTGTTTTTT	CASSRDRNTGELFF
TRBV13	TRBJ2-7	once	.	TGTGCCAGCAGCTTAGTAGTCAGGTCCTCCGAGCAGTACTTC	CASSLVVRSSEQYF
TRBV5-1	TRBJ2-7	.	.	TGCGCCAGCAGCGGGGGTGGGCAGAACTCCTACGAGCAGTACTTC	CASSGGGQNSYEQYF
TRBV5-1	TRBJ2-2	.	TRBD2	TGCGCCAGCAGCTTGAACGGCGGGAGGGCCGACACCGGGGAGCTGTTTTTT	CASSLNGGRADTGELFF
TRBV11-2	TRBJ2-1	.	.	TGTGCCAGCAGCTTAGTAGCTAATGAGCAGTTCTTC	CASSLVANEQFF
TRBV5-4	TRBJ1-2	.	.	TGTGCCAGCAGCTTAAATGTGGTATCGGGACGGAGGGGCTACACCTTC	CASSLNVVSGRRGYTF
TRBV18	TRBJ2-2	.	TRBD2	TGTGCCAGCTCACCACCTCGCAAGCGGGAGAGGAGAGGGACCGGGGAGCTGTTTTTT	CASSPPRKRERRGTGELFF
TRBV28	TRBJ2-4	.	TRBD1	TGTGCCAGCAGTTCCCTGATAGGGGGCGGTGAGATTCAGTACTTC	CASSSLIGGGEIQYF
TRBV30	TRBJ2-7	.	.	TGTGCCTGGAGTGTGGGCTTGACGGGCGAGCAGTACTTC	CAWSVGLTGEQYF
TRBV7-2	TRBJ2-1	.	.	TGTGCCAGCAGCTCTGGCCCGCGGGAAGGTAGGGAGCAGTTCTTC	CASSSGPREGREQFF
TRBV5-1	TRBJ2-7	.	TRBD2	TGCGCCAGCAGCTTTGGTCTAGCGGATTCCTACGAGCAGTACTTC	CASSFGLADSYEQYF
TRBV2	TRBJ2-1	.	.	TGTGCCAGCAGTGAAGAGGGAGTCGGTGCCCCAAAGGGGTTCTTC	CASSEEGVGAPKGFF
TRBV28	TRBJ1-5	.	.	TGTGCCAGCAGTTCCCAGATTCGGGTTCAGCCCCAGCATTTT	CASSSQIRVQPQHF
TRBV5-4	TRBJ2-1	.	TRBD2	TGTGCCAGCAGCTCCCGGAAGGGCGGGGGAGGTGACAATGAGCAGTTCTTC	CASSSRKGGGGDNEQFF
TRBV6-1	TRBJ2-1	.	TRBD2	TGTGCCAGCAGTGAATGGGGACTACCCTACAATGAGCAGTTCTTC	CASSEWGLPYNEQFF
TRBV5-1	TRBJ2-3	.	TRBD2	TGCGCCAGCAGCTTGGAGGCTAGCGGGAAAACAGATACGCAGTATTTT	CASSLEASGKTDTQYF
TRBV2	TRBJ2-3	.	TRBD1	TGTGCCAGCCGGACAGGGGGCGGGGTGGATACGCAGTATTTT	CASRTGGGVDTQYF
TRBV7-2	TRBJ2-1	.	TRBD2	TGTGCCAGCAGCTTATTTGGCGGGAGCTACAATGAGCAGTTCTTC	CASSLFGGSYNEQFF
TRBV6-1	TRBJ1-5	.	.	TGTGCCAGCAGTGACGACAGGCTAAATAGCAATCAGCCCCAGCATTTT	CASSDDRLNSNQPQHF
TRBV5-4	TRBJ2-7	.	.	TGTGCCAGCAGCTTGGATAAGGCCGGGACTCCCCGATCTTGGGAGCAGTACTTC	CASSLDKAGTPRSWEQYF
TRBV10-3	TRBJ1-3	.	.	TGTGCCATCAGTTGGACAGAGCCTCGAAACACCATATATTTT	CAISWTEPRNTIYF
TRBV5-1	TRBJ2-4	.	.	TGCGCCAGCAGCTTCATTTATCGGGGGGCCCATCAAAACATTCAGTACTTC	CASSFIYRGAHQNIQYF
TRBV28	TRBJ1-1	.	.	TGTGCCAGCAGTAGGGGTCACACTGAAGCTTTCTTT	CASSRGHTEAFF
TRBV28	TRBJ1-2	.	TRBD1	TGTGCCAGCTCTATTGGTGGCAGGGGGCGGTTCTATGGCTACACCTTC	CASSIGGRGRFYGYTF
TRBV19	TRBJ2-4	.	.	TGTGCCAGTAGTATCCGAGGGGGAGGAAACATTCAGTACTTC	CASSIRGGGNIQYF
TRBV5-1	TRBJ2-2	.	TRBD2	TGCGCCAGCAGCGTTCAATCTAGCGGGAGGGCCACCGGGGAGCTGTTTTTT	CASSVQSSGRATGELFF
TRBV6-1	TRBJ2-2	.	.	TGTGCCAGCAAGGAGTGGTACACCGGGGAGCTGTTTTTT	CASKEWYTGELFF
TRBV6-1	TRBJ2-1	once	TRBD1	TGTGCCAGCAGTGGACAGGGTGGTAGGAATGAGCAGTTCTTC	CASSGQGGRNEQFF
TRBV5-1	TRBJ2-1	.	TRBD2	TGCGCCAGCAGCTTTCAAGCGGGAGGCGCCCCACAGGGTCTCAATGAGCAGTTCTTC	CASSFQAGGAPQGLNEQFF
TRBV10-3	TRBJ2-3	.	TRBD2	TGTGCCATCAGGATAGCGGGAGGGCCTCATACGCAGTATTTT	CAIRIAGGPHTQYF
TRBV10-3	TRBJ2-5	.	TRBD2	TGTGCCATCAGTGAGTCAACCTTCCTAGGACTAGCGGGAGAGACCCAGTACTTC	CAISESTFLGLAGETQYF
TRBV29-1	TRBJ2-1	.	.	TGCAGCGGAGGAGGAACATCCCGAAGCTCCTACAATGAGCAGTTCTTC	CSGGGTSRSSYNEQFF
TRBV4-3	TRBJ2-2	.	TRBD2	TGCGCCAGCAGCATCCTAGCGGGTGGCACCGGGGAGCTGTTTTTT	CASSILAGGTGELFF
TRBV5-8	TRBJ2-2	.	TRBD2	TGTGCCAGCAGCTTTTATCGTAGCGGGAGCACCGGGGAGCTGTTTTTT	CASSFYRSGSTGELFF
TRBV28	TRBJ2-5	.	TRBD2	TGTGCCAGCAGCCCCGGGACTAGCGGGAGGAGAGAGACCCAGTACTTC	CASSPGTSGRRETQYF
TRBV6-1	TRBJ2-1	.	.	TGTGCCAGCAGTGAGACGAAACTAGCTGCGTACAATGAGCAGTTCTTC	CASSETKLAAYNEQFF
TRBV5-1	TRBJ2-3	.	.	TGCGCCAGCAGCGGTACTAGCACAGATACGCAGTATTTT	CASSGTSTDTQYF
TRBV7-9	TRBJ1-2	.	.	TGTGCCAGCAGCTTAGCGGACCTTTGGGGCTACACCTTC	CASSLADLWGYTF
TRBV12-5	TRBJ2-1	once	TRBD2	TGTGCTAGTGGCGACAGCGGGAGGGGTTACAATGAGCAGTTCTTC	CASGDSGRGYNEQFF
TRBV28	TRBJ2-7	.	.	TGTGCCAGCAGTCCCGGGAGAGCTAGGGAGCAGTACTTC	CASSPGRAREQYF
TRBV29-1	TRBJ2-1	once	.	TGCAGCGTTCGGCTAGTTCTTATCAATGAGCAGTTCTTC	CSVRLVLINEQFF
TRBV5-1	TRBJ2-6	.	.	TGCGCCAGCATAGATTACTCTGGGGCCAACGTCCTGACTTTC	CASIDYSGANVLTF
TRBV2	TRBJ1-1	once	TRBD1	TGTGCCAGCAGCACCCGGACAGGGGGCAGGGGTGAAGCTTTCTTT	CASSTRTGGRGEAFF
TRBV28	TRBJ2-1	.	TRBD2	TGTGCCAGCAGTCCTACTTCTAGCGGGAGGGGTTTGAAGCAGTTCTTC	CASSPTSSGRGLKQFF
TRBV6-1	TRBJ1-2	.	.	TGTGCCAGCAGTGAGTCTCACAGGAACTATGGCTACACCTTC	CASSESHRNYGYTF
TRBV7-2	TRBJ2-1	.	.	TGTGCCAGCAGCTCCCACTTCAGCCGCAATGAGCAGTTCTTC	CASSSHFSRNEQFF
TRBV30	TRBJ1-5	.	.	TGTGCCTGGACCCCCGGGACATTTAGCAATCAGCCCCAGCATTTT	CAWTPGTFSNQPQHF